This record covers a single T cell receptor beta chain. This sample was included in a study of blood T cell repertoires in COVID-19. The overall study: Specimens from acute and convalescent COVID-19 originated in the United States, Italy and Spain.

Method: immunoSEQ multiplex PCR; TCRdb's copy keeps in-frame clones and lacks some. The repertoire holds approximately 160,000 clones, with over 80% as singletons. The CDR3 is 13 residues long. Deletions cut 3 bases from V and 6 bases from J, with 11 bases between. The V gene's germline CDR1 is ENHRY and CDR2 SYGVKD. This receptor was obtained from a woman aged 55-69 years with acute or convalescent COVID-19. The rearrangement joins TRBV10-3 to TRBJ1-1; D remains ambiguous. Sequenced: peripheral blood. The DNA for the CDR3 is TGTGCCATCAGTGATAGGGTGGAGGCTGAAGCTTTCTTT. As protein: CAISDRVEAEAFF.